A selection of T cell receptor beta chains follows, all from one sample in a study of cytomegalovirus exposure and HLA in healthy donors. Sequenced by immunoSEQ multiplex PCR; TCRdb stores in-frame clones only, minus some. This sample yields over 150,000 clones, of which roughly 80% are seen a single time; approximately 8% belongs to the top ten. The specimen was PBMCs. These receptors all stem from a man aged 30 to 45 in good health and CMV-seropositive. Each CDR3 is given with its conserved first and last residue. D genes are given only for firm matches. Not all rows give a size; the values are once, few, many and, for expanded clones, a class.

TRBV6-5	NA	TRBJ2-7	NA	TGTGCCAGCAGGCCCGGGAACTCCTACGAGCAGTACTTC	CASRPGNSYEQYF
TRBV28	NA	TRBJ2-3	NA	TGTGCCCTCGGGGGGCAACGCGGTACGCAGTATTTT	CALGGQRGTQYF
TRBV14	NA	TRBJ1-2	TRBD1	TGTGCCAGCAGCTTGTCGGGGACAGATTATGGCTACACCTTC	CASSLSGTDYGYTF
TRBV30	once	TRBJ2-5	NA	TGTGCCTGGAGTCCCCAGGGGGAGACCCAGTACTTC	CAWSPQGETQYF
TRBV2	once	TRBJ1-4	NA	TGTGCCAGCAGCGCCCGAAGCGCGCTGTTTTTT	CASSARSALFF
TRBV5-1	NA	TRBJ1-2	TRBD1	TGCGCCAGCAGCTACGGCACAGGGGGCATCTATGGCTACACCTTC	CASSYGTGGIYGYTF
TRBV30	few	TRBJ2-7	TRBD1	TGTGCCTGGAGTGTCTTCCAGGGGGACGCCTACGAGCAGTACTTC	CAWSVFQGDAYEQYF
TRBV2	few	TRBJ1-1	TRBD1	TGTGCCAGCAGGCGACAGGGTAGTAGCACTGAAGCTTTCTTT	CASRRQGSSTEAFF
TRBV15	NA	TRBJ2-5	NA	TGTGCCTCCCGGGCAGGGGTAGGGGAGACCCAGTACTTC	CASRAGVGETQYF
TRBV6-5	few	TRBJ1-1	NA	TGTGCCAGCAGTTACGGACATCCTGGGGCGAACACTGAAGCTTTCTTT	CASSYGHPGANTEAFF
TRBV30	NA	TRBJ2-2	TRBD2	TGTGCCTGGAGCAGACGAACTAGCGGGAGGTCAACCGGGGAGCTGTTTTTT	CAWSRRTSGRSTGELFF
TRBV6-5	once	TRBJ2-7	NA	TGTGCCAGCAGTCTCAAGGGGACCTACGAGCAGTACTTC	CASSLKGTYEQYF
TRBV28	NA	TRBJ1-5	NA	TGTGCCAGCAGTCCCGGGACAATCCGGCAGCCCCAGCATTTT	CASSPGTIRQPQHF
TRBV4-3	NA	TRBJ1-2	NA	TGCGCCAGCAGCCCATCGAAGGGGCCCGGCTATGGCTACACCTTC	CASSPSKGPGYGYTF
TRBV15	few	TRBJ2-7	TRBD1	TGTGCCACCAGTCTCTTACAGGGGACCTACGAGCAGTACTTC	CATSLLQGTYEQYF
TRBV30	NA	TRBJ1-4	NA	TGTGCCTGGACGAAGACAGGTCCGAACCTTGCAACTAATGAAAAACTGTTTTTT	CAWTKTGPNLATNEKLFF
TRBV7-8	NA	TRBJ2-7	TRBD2	TGTGCCAGCAGCTTAGGACTAGCGGGTACCTACGAGCAGTACTTC	CASSLGLAGTYEQYF
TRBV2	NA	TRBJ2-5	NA	TGTGCCAGCAGTGTACAGGGAGGGGAGGAGACCCAGTACTTC	CASSVQGGEETQYF
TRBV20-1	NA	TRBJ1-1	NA	TGCAGTGCACCCCGAGGGGGACATGCTTTCTTT	CSAPRGGHAFF
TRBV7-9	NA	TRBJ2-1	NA	TGTGCCAGCAGCATTAACAATGAGCAGTTCTTC	CASSINNEQFF
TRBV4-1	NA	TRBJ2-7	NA	TGCGCCAGCAGCCAATCCAATCCCACAAATGTCCTCTACGAGCAGTACTTC	CASSQSNPTNVLYEQYF
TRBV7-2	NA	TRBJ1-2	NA	TGTGCCAGCAGCCCCCCCCCAGGGGTGAATGGCTACACCTTC	CASSPPPGVNGYTF
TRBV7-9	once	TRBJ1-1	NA	TGTGCCAGCAGCTCCCGGGTCCTTCCCACTGAAGCTTTCTTT	CASSSRVLPTEAFF
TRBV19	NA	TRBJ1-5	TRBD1	TGTGCCAGTAGTATAAGGGACAGGGGAACTCCCCCGTCGGGCCAGCCCCAGCATTTT	CASSIRDRGTPPSGQPQHF
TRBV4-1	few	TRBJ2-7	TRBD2	TGCGCCAGCAGCGCCTACGAGGCGGGAGGGCCCTACGAGCAGTACTTC	CASSAYEAGGPYEQYF
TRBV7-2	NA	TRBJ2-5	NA	TGTGCCAGCAGCCTCCCCTACCAAGAGACCCAGTACTTC	CASSLPYQETQYF
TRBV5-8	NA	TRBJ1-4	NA	TGTGCCAGCAGCTTAGTTGGGAGGTACGAAAAACTGTTTTTT	CASSLVGRYEKLFF
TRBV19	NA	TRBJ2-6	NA	TGTGCCAGTGAGCAAATCTCTGGGGCCAACGTCCTGACTTTC	CASEQISGANVLTF
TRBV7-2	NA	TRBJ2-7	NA	TGTGCCAGCAGCCTTAGGGGCTCCGAGCAGTACTTC	CASSLRGSEQYF
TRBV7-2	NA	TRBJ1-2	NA	TGTGCCAGCAGCCCACCCTCGGGGGGAGGAGGCTATGGCTACACCTTC	CASSPPSGGGGYGYTF
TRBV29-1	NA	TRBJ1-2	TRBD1	TGCAGCGCGGACAGGGGCTATGGCTACACCTTC	CSADRGYGYTF
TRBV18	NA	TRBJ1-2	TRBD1	TGTGCCAGCTCATCGGGACAGGGGGTTCATGGCTACACCTTC	CASSSGQGVHGYTF
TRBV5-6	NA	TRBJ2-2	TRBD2	TGTGCCAGCAGCTGGGGACTAGCGGGACACACCGGGGAGCTGTTTTTT	CASSWGLAGHTGELFF
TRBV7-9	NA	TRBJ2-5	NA	TGTGCCAGCAGCTTGGGGTCAGGGGCTAACCAAGAGACCCAGTACTTC	CASSLGSGANQETQYF
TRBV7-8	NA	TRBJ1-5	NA	TGTGCCAGCAGCTTAGTGGGGCAGACTAGGGAGCCCCAGCATTTT	CASSLVGQTREPQHF
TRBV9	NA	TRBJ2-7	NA	TGTGCCAGCAGCGTAAGAGAGGGCCGATACGAGCAGTACTTC	CASSVREGRYEQYF
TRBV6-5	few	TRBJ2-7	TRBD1	TGTGCCAGCAGTTACTCAACGTCCGGGACAGGGCTCGAGCAGTACTTC	CASSYSTSGTGLEQYF
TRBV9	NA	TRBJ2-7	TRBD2	TGTGCCAGCAGCCAGGGGAGTAGCGGGACCTACGAGCAGTACTTC	CASSQGSSGTYEQYF
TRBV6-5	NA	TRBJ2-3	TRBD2	TGTGCCAGTCTAGCGGGGAGCACAGATACGCAGTATTTT	CASLAGSTDTQYF
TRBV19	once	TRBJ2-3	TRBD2	TGTGCCAGTAGTATGGGCTCAGCGGGAGACACGCAGTATTTT	CASSMGSAGDTQYF
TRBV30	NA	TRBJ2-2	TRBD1	TGTGCCTGCCTGCCGGGACAGGGGGCAATGGGGGAGCTGTTTTTT	CACLPGQGAMGELFF
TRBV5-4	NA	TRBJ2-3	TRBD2	TGTGCCAGCAGCTTGGTAGCCCTAGCGGGGGGCCACACAGATACGCAGTATTTT	CASSLVALAGGHTDTQYF
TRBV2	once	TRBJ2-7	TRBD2	TGTGCCAGCAGGTCAACTAGCGGGACCACCTACGAGCAGTACTTC	CASRSTSGTTYEQYF
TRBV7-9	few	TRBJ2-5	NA	TGTGCCAGCAGCCCGGCGGTCCCGGGAGTGGGGGAGACCCAGTACTTC	CASSPAVPGVGETQYF
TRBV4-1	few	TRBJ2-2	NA	TGCGCCAGCAGCGGACGACGGGGGACTTACACCGGGGAGCTGTTTTTT	CASSGRRGTYTGELFF
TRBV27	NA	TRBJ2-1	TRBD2	TGTGCCAGCAGCGGGACTAGCTACTACAATGAGCAGTTCTTC	CASSGTSYYNEQFF